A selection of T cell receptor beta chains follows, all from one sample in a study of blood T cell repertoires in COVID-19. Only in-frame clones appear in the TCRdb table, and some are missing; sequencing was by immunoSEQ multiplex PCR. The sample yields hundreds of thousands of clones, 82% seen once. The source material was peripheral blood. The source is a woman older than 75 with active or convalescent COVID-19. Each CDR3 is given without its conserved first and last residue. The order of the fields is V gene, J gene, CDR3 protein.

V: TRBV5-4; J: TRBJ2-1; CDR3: ASSLEGLAGLNEQF
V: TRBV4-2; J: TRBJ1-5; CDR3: ASSQVAGEGQPQH
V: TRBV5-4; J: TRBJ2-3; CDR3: ASSLGTSGLQGKNTQY
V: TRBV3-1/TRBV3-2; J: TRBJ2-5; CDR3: ASSQDKETQY
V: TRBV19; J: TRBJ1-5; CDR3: ASSSKPRQGNQPQH
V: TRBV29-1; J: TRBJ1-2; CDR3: SARRGGYGYT
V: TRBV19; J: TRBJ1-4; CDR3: ASSIARGNEKLF
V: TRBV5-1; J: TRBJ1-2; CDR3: ASSPTNYGYT
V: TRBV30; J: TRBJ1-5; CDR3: AWSAGSNQPQH
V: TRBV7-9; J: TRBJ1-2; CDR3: ASSLVSTYGYT
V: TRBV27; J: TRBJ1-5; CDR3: ASSPGTGFNQPQH
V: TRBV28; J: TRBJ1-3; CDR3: ASGGTGNTIY
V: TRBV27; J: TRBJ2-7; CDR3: ASSRGTAFYEQY
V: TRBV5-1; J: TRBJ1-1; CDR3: ASSSQGFGTEAF
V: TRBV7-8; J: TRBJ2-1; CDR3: ASSVDVYTGVF
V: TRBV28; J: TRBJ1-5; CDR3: ASSDTGRGQPQH
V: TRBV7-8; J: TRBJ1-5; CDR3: ASSLEGGNSNQPQH
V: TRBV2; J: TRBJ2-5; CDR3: ASQILAGGDPTETQY
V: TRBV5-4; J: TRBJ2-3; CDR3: ASNSGGTTSLDTQY
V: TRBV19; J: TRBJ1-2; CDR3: ATGQGGGYT
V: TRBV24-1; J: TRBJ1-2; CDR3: ATSDKGRAHGYT
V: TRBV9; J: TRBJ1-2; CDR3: ASSVAGQVGYT
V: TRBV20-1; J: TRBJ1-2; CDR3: SATGVYGYT
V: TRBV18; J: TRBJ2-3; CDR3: ASSPILGTGGSDTQY
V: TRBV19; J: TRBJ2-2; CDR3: ASSKQGIGELF
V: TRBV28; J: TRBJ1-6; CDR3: ASSLIGSNSPLH
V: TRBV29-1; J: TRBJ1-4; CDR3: SAGTGGGKLF
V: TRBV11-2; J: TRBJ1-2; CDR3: ASSPDKAGYT
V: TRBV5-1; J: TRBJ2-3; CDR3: ASNHGQGAGTDTQY
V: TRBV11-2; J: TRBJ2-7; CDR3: ASSLGQTYEQY
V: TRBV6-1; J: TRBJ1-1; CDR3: ASSEGRNTEAF
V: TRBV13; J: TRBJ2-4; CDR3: ASSTTGEAKNIQY
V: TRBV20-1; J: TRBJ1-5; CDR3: SASPGTGFSQPQH
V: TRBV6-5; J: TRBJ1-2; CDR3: ASSYYRKELDYGYT
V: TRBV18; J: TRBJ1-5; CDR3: ASSPSGGWSGSNQPQH
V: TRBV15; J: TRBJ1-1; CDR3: ATSRGWTGTGFSRAEAF
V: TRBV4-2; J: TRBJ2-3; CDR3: ASSQERRDTQY
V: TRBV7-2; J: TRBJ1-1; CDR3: ASSGMDRGTTEAF
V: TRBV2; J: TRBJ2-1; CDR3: ASSEDSAYNEQF
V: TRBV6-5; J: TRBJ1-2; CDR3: ASSQSPGQAYGYT
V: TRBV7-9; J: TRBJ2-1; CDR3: ASSEQLAGGHEQF
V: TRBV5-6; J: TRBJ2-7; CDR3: ASSSVRGSHEQY
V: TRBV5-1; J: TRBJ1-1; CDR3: ASSLGQGAGAF
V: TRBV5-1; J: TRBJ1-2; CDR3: ASSWGAGGGRGYGYT
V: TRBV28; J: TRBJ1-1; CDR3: ASSSGTGLMNTEAF
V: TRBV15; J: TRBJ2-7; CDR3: ATSRDISYEQY
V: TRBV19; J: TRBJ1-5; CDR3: ASSMRHNNQPQH
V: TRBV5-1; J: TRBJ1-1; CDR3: ASSFLTETEAF
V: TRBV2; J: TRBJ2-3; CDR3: ASRPGTSGRWGTDTQY
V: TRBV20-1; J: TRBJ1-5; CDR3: SASRAGDSWSNQPQH